Listed below are T cell receptor beta chains from one sample, sequenced in a study of PD-1 blockade in classical Hodgkin lymphoma. TCRdb's table, derived via immunoSEQ multiplex PCR, lists solely in-frame clones and lacks some. The table has 13,000 or so clones, about four fifths seen once. The sample consisted of peripheral blood mononuclear cells (PBMCs), taken before the fourth cycle of nivolumab. These receptors came from a human donor with classical Hodgkin lymphoma. Each CDR3 is given with its conserved first and last residue.

J gene,V gene,CDR3 protein
TRBJ2-3,TRBV19,CASSTQRGGRGDTQYF
TRBJ2-7,TRBV7-9,CASSSGNKRTHEQYF
TRBJ1-5,TRBV7-9,CASSSGQGTNQPQHF
TRBJ2-1,TRBV18,CASSPPSGNEQFF
TRBJ2-6,TRBV4-2,CASSQVEGSSGANVLTF
TRBJ1-5,TRBV29-1,CSVGGLNNQPQHF
TRBJ1-6,TRBV14,CASSQGQRNSPLHF
TRBJ1-5,TRBV15,CATSRGHNQPQHF
TRBJ2-1,TRBV10-1,CASSRPSASNKNEQFF
TRBJ1-1,TRBV13,CASSLGPGMNTEAFF
TRBJ1-5,TRBV4-2,CASSLEVDSNQPQHF
TRBJ1-5,TRBV5-8,CASSLILSQPQHF
TRBJ1-4,TRBV5-5,CASSLRAYVRPPTNEKLFF
TRBJ2-1,TRBV2,CASSEALLIGLAGEYNEQFF
TRBJ1-1,TRBV19,CASSIGGGTEAFF
TRBJ2-5,TRBV7-9,CASSSSRGGNQETQYF
TRBJ1-2,TRBV7-9,CASSFTVYGYTF
TRBJ1-2,TRBV4-1,CASSQVGQPSYGYTF
TRBJ2-7,TRBV7-9,CASSLGHRDSYYEQYF
TRBJ1-1,TRBV30,CAWGRSMNTEAFF
TRBJ2-5,TRBV28,CASSLSRGLAQETQYF
TRBJ1-2,TRBV6-5,CASSYQAFGGYTF
TRBJ2-1,TRBV9,CASSGRDLNEQFF
TRBJ2-1,TRBV6-1,CASSERYNEQFF
TRBJ2-3,TRBV7-9,CASSLGGDPDTQYF
TRBJ2-3,TRBV6-4,CASSDSTQGADTQYF
TRBJ1-2,TRBV5-6,CASSLGGREGYTF
TRBJ2-3,TRBV7-9,CASSLDRGFSTDTQYF
TRBJ1-1,TRBV6-5,CASSPSWTVTEAFF
TRBJ2-7,TRBV5-4,CASSLGREVFEQYF
TRBJ2-2,TRBV5-4,CASSLRLGTGELFF
TRBJ1-3,TRBV6-5,CASSDGVSGNTIYF
TRBJ2-1,TRBV2,CASSEAKSPSLF
TRBJ1-2,TRBV28,CASSSTGFYGYTF
TRBJ1-6,TRBV18,CASSEGQNSPLHF
TRBJ2-5,TRBV18,CASSPQRGEETQYF
TRBJ1-5,TRBV7-3,CASGDRGRGAQHF
TRBJ2-3,TRBV28,CASSLPPTQYF
TRBJ2-1,TRBV7-9,CANRRRDGGGTEQFF
TRBJ1-2,TRBV25-1,CASSEEFDFRKGYTF
TRBJ1-5,TRBV6-5,CASSATAKFSPQHF
TRBJ2-7,TRBV25-1,CASSLHGRSGEQYF
TRBJ1-3,TRBV28,CASSLGRHSGNTIYF
TRBJ1-2,TRBV9,CASSPGGTVYGYTF
TRBJ2-2,TRBV14,CASSQNTGTPTGELFF
TRBJ1-3,TRBV10-2,CASSESGQGNTIYF
TRBJ1-4,TRBV28,CASSSAVEKLFF
TRBJ2-2,TRBV19,CASSIWTGELFF
TRBJ2-3,TRBV14,CASSPRGSSTDTQYF
TRBJ2-4,TRBV4-2,CASSSIRDLRAKNIQYF
TRBJ2-1,TRBV7-3,CASSLTSRGAIRNEQFF
TRBJ2-1,TRBV6-1,CASSEGFPANEQFF
TRBJ2-7,TRBV27,CASSPQGYEQYF
TRBJ1-1,TRBV5-5,CASSPGNKMNTEAFF
TRBJ2-7,TRBV7-9,CASSLGALAPPSYEQYF